The subject of this entry is one TCR beta chain. Antigen specificity is unknown. TCRdb processed the reads anew with MiXCR; each CDR3 protein has one entry. The table lists approximately 700,000 distinct CDR3 sequences, 35% of them singletons. The data originate from a study of T cell repertoires in cytomegalovirus infection. Whole-study findings and limits: Clonotype analysis showed dominance of the ex vivo response by HLA-C-restricted CMV-specific TCR beta clonotypes.

The CDR3 sequence is 14 residues long. CDR1 and CDR2 (germline): MDHEN, SYDVKM. The V and J ends lost 4 bases and 8 bases, in that order; junction bases with no gene match: 8. Input material: PBMCs. The chain has TRBV28 and TRBJ1-5; 7 positions match TRBD1. This receptor was obtained from a human donor in good health (CMV status not recorded). Some clones in this sample may be carry-over from other donors' samples. The chain's CDR3 is CASSSAGGSEPQHF. The CDR3 bases are TGTGCCAGCAGTTCTGCAGGGGGTTCGGAGCCCCAGCATTTT. Full variable domain (rest looked up from reference TRBV28 and TRBJ1-5): DVKVTQSSRYLVKRTGEKVFLECVQDMDHENMFWYRQDPGLGLRLIYFSYDVKMKEKGDIPEGYSVSREKKERFSLILESASTNQTSMYLCASSSAGGSEPQHFGDGTRLSIL.